Listed below are T cell receptor beta chains from one sample, sequenced in a study of human T cells and chemical hapten exposure. MiXCR, applied by TCRdb to the RACE reads, yields one record per CDR3 protein. The sample records under 400,000 distinct CDR3 sequences, approximately 5.1% being singletons. The specimen was whole blood, collected in connection with sensitization to the hapten diphenylcyclopropenone (DPC). Receptors were obtained from a woman aged 45 to 65 with alopecia areata. Some clones in this sample may be carry-over from other donors' samples. Each CDR3 is given with its conserved first and last residue. A D gene is named only where the DNA matches it firmly. The size entry is marked missing in some rows and otherwise reads once, few, many or a size class.

many TRBJ2-1 TRBV29-1 TRBD1 CSVGGQPYNEQFF TGCAGCGTTGGGGGACAGCCTTACAATGAGCAGTTCTTC
. TRBJ2-7 TRBV20-1 TRBD1 CSAFRDRGREQYF TGCAGTGCCTTCCGGGACAGGGGTCGCGAGCAGTACTTC
few TRBJ1-5 TRBV4-2 . CASSQEVIPLSNQPQHF TGTGCCAGCAGCCAAGAGGTCATCCCTTTAAGCAATCAGCCCCAGCATTTT
once TRBJ1-5 TRBV4-1 . CARSQWDSQPQHF TGCGCCAGAAGCCAGTGGGACTCACAGCCCCAGCATTTT
many TRBJ2-2 TRBV15 . CATRQLAGNTGELFF TGTGCCACCAGACAGTTGGCCGGGAACACCGGGGAGCTGTTTTTT
. TRBJ2-4 TRBV6-2/TRBV6-3 . CASCYSTLEGSAKNIQYF TGTGCCAGCTGTTACTCAACGTTGGAAGGTTCAGCCAAAAACATTCAGTACTTC
few TRBJ2-7 TRBV15 TRBD2 CATSSSGLVSYEQYF TGTGCCACCAGCAGTTCGGGACTAGTGTCCTACGAGCAGTACTTC
. TRBJ1-5 TRBV20-1 . CSASGDIGVAGSNQPQHF TGCAGTGCTAGTGGGGATATTGGAGTAGCGGGTAGCAATCAGCCCCAGCATTTT
many TRBJ1-2 TRBV29-1 . CSVDGPYGYTF TGCAGCGTTGACGGTCCCTATGGCTACACCTTC
few TRBJ2-1 TRBV6-1 TRBD1 CASSNPPGTGRNEQFF TGTGCCAGCAGCAACCCTCCTGGGACAGGGAGGAATGAGCAGTTCTTC
many TRBJ1-5 TRBV9 . CASSVGQVNQPQHF TGTGCCAGCAGCGTAGGACAGGTCAATCAGCCCCAGCATTTT
. TRBJ2-7 TRBV10-3 . CAISRDSEGEQYF TGTGCCATCAGTAGGGACTCGGAGGGGGAGCAGTACTTC
. TRBJ1-6 TRBV20-1 . CSARDGGTGMNSPLHF TGCAGTGCTAGAGATGGAGGTACAGGGATGAATTCACCCCTCCACTTT
. TRBJ2-2 TRBV15 . CATSRGGGSTGELFF TGTGCCACCAGCAGAGGGGGCGGGTCGACCGGGGAGCTGTTTTTT
. TRBJ2-1 TRBV3-1 TRBD1 CASSQDGQGSYNEQFF TGTGCCAGCAGCCAAGATGGACAGGGGTCCTACAATGAGCAGTTCTTC
. TRBJ2-2 TRBV4-2 . CASSRLTDTGELFF TGTGCCAGCAGCCGATTGACTGACACCGGGGAGCTGTTTTTT
many TRBJ2-1 TRBV5-1 . CASSLGGSGPVNEQFF TGCGCCAGCAGCTTGGGAGGCTCAGGGCCGGTCAATGAGCAGTTCTTC
few TRBJ1-2 TRBV7-9 . CASSPAGAANYGYTF TGTGCCAGCAGCCCGGCGGGGGCCGCTAACTATGGCTACACCTTC
many TRBJ1-5 TRBV29-1 . CSVELGGNSNQPQHF TGCAGCGTTGAATTGGGTGGAAATAGCAATCAGCCCCAGCATTTT
many TRBJ1-6 TRBV7-9 . CASSTGQYNSPLHF TGTGCCAGCAGCACGGGACAATATAATTCACCCCTCCACTTT
many TRBJ2-7 TRBV6-1 . CASSEAGGPLYEQYF TGTGCCAGCAGTGAAGCGGGGGGGCCTCTTTACGAGCAGTACTTC
many TRBJ2-6 TRBV6-1 TRBD1 CASSDWTGSGANVLTF TGTGCCAGCAGTGACTGGACAGGGAGCGGGGCCAACGTCCTGACTTTC
many TRBJ1-6 TRBV5-1 TRBD1 CASGAGTGGHSPLHF TGCGCCAGCGGAGCCGGGACAGGGGGCCATTCACCCCTCCACTTT
many TRBJ2-5 TRBV5-1 TRBD1 CASSPDRGETQYF TGCGCCAGCAGCCCAGACAGGGGAGAGACCCAGTACTTC
many TRBJ2-3 TRBV5-1 . CASSPNPGPSTDTQYF TGCGCCAGCAGCCCGAACCCGGGCCCTAGCACAGATACGCAGTATTTT
few TRBJ1-5 TRBV6-1 . CASSEVGGNQPQHF TGTGCCAGCAGTGAAGTGGGAGGCAATCAGCCCCAGCATTTT
. TRBJ2-6 TRBV12-3/TRBV12-4 . CASSLSPGAGANVLTF TGTGCCAGCAGTCTATCACCAGGGGCTGGGGCCAACGTCCTGACTTTC
. TRBJ1-1 TRBV20-1 TRBD1 CSARRRTGGEDTEAFF TGCAGTGCTAGAAGGCGGACAGGGGGCGAGGACACTGAAGCTTTCTTT
. TRBJ1-6 TRBV18 . CASSPYGTVNSPLHF TGTGCCAGCTCACCTTACGGGACGGTCAATTCACCCCTCCACTTT
many TRBJ2-3 TRBV7-9 TRBD1 CASSLHLDRGIPDTQYF TGTGCCAGCAGCCTACACCTGGACAGGGGGATCCCAGATACGCAGTATTTT
many TRBJ2-5 TRBV6-5 TRBD2 CASSYRLAETQYF TGTGCCAGCAGTTATCGACTAGCGGAGACCCAGTACTTC
many TRBJ2-1 TRBV28 TRBD2 CASSSGLAGGLDGQFF TGTGCCAGCAGTTCAGGACTAGCGGGAGGCCTTGACGGGCAGTTCTTC
many TRBJ2-1 TRBV24-1 . CATSDTAGEEFNEQFF TGTGCCACCAGTGATACTGCAGGGGAGGAGTTCAATGAGCAGTTCTTC
many TRBJ1-5 TRBV7-2 . CASSLEGRSNQPQHF TGTGCCAGCAGTTTGGAGGGGCGATCAAATCAGCCCCAGCATTTT
few TRBJ2-5 TRBV25-1 TRBD1 CASSGDRGLQTQYF TGTGCCAGCAGTGGGGACAGGGGGTTGCAGACCCAGTACTTC
many TRBJ2-1 TRBV29-1 TRBD2 CSVRGTSGGEQFF TGCAGCGTCCGTGGGACTAGCGGGGGGGAGCAGTTCTTC
few TRBJ2-6 TRBV7-2 TRBD1 CASSPGTGGLSGANVLTF TGTGCCAGCAGCCCCGGGACAGGGGGCCTCTCTGGGGCCAACGTCCTGACTTTC
many TRBJ2-7 TRBV29-1 TRBD1 CSVRQGTYEQYF TGCAGCGTCAGACAGGGGACCTACGAGCAGTACTTC
once TRBJ2-5 TRBV25-1 TRBD1 CASSEPPGQGEETQYF TGTGCCAGCAGTGAACCTCCGGGACAGGGAGAAGAGACCCAGTACTTC
few TRBJ1-2 TRBV12-3/TRBV12-4 . CASSLGTVFYGYTF TGTGCCAGCAGTTTAGGGACAGTCTTCTATGGCTACACCTTC
few TRBJ2-7 TRBV6-4 TRBD1 CASSAGPGTGSYEQYF TGTGCCAGCAGTGCCGGACCCGGGACAGGTTCCTACGAGCAGTACTTC
many TRBJ1-5 TRBV20-1 . CSAREGRDQHF TGCAGTGCTAGAGAGGGCAGGGACCAGCATTTT
few TRBJ1-1 TRBV3-1 . CASSQDMGRDEAFF TGTGCCAGCAGCCAAGATATGGGGCGAGATGAAGCTTTCTTT
many TRBJ2-7 TRBV20-1 . CSARQTSSYEQYF TGCAGTGCTCGGCAGACGAGCTCCTACGAGCAGTACTTC
many TRBJ2-3 TRBV10-3 TRBD2 CAISRLAGEDTQYF TGTGCCATCAGCAGACTAGCGGGGGAAGATACGCAGTATTTT
many TRBJ1-1 TRBV12-3/TRBV12-4 . CASSFKHGDTEAFF TGTGCCAGCAGTTTTAAGCATGGGGACACTGAAGCTTTCTTT
. TRBJ2-2 TRBV10-3 TRBD2 CAIGGLANTGELFF TGTGCCATCGGGGGACTAGCTAACACCGGGGAGCTGTTTTTT
. TRBJ2-3 TRBV21-1 . CASSTSWTSGGGTDTQYF TGTGCCAGCAGCACTTCATGGACTAGCGGGGGAGGCACAGATACGCAGTATTTT
few TRBJ2-7 TRBV18 . CASSPPSIANEQYF TGTGCCAGCTCACCCCCGTCTATAGCCAACGAGCAGTACTTC
few TRBJ2-2 TRBV5-4 . CASSADGFTGELFF TGTGCCAGCAGCGCGGATGGGTTCACCGGGGAGCTGTTTTTT
many TRBJ2-7 TRBV7-9 . CASSPAGSAAEQYF TGTGCCAGCAGCCCCGCCGGTAGCGCGGCCGAGCAGTACTTC
few TRBJ1-5 TRBV5-1 . CASSPTVGQPQHF TGCGCCAGCAGCCCGACAGTAGGGCAGCCCCAGCATTTT
few TRBJ2-6 TRBV10-2 . CASSESRGGANVLTF TGCGCCAGCAGTGAGTCAAGAGGGGGGGCCAACGTCCTGACTTTC
many TRBJ2-3 TRBV3-1 . CASSQTTDTQYF TGCGCCAGCAGCCAGACCACAGATACGCAGTATTTT
. TRBJ2-4 TRBV20-1 . CSARNTGLAKNIQYF TGCAGTGCTAGAAATACGGGGCTAGCTAAGAACATTCAGTACTTC
many TRBJ2-5 TRBV29-1 . CSVGPVLQETQYF TGCAGCGTTGGCCCCGTTTTACAAGAGACCCAGTACTTC
. TRBJ2-3 TRBV6-1 . CASIRAGQSTDTQYF TGTGCCAGCATTAGGGCGGGACAGAGCACAGATACGCAGTATTTT
. TRBJ2-5 TRBV5-1 . CASSLIRGKTETQYF TGCGCCAGCAGCTTGATTAGGGGGAAGACAGAGACCCAGTACTTC